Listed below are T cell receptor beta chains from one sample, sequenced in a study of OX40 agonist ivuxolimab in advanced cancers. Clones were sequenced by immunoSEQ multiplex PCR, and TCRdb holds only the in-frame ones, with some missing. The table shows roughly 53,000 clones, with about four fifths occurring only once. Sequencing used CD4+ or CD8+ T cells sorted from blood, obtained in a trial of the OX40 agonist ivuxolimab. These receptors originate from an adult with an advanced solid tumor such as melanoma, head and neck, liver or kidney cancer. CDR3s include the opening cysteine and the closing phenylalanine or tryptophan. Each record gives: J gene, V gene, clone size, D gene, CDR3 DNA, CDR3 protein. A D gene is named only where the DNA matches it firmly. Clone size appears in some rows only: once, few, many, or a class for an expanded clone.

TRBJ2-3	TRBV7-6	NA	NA	TGTGCCAGCAGCTTAGCTGGGTTAGGCCTGACGGGCACAGATACGCAGTATTTT	CASSLAGLGLTGTDTQYF
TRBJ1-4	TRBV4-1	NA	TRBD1	TGCGCCAGCAGCCAAGTAGGGGACAGGGAATCAACTAATGAAAAACTGTTTTTT	CASSQVGDRESTNEKLFF
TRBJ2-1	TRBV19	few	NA	TGTGCCAGTAGTATAGAGAAGGGCACTCGACGGGAGCAGTTCTTC	CASSIEKGTRREQFF
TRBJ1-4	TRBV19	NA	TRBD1	TGTGCCAGTAGTACCTACCGGGACAGGGGAGGAAAACTGTTTTTT	CASSTYRDRGGKLFF
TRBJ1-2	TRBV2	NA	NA	TGTGCCAGCATCGGAGACGTTAACTATGGCTACACCTTC	CASIGDVNYGYTF
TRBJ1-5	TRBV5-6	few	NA	TGTGCCAGCAGCTTAGGATCCCCGTATCAGCCCCAGCATTTT	CASSLGSPYQPQHF
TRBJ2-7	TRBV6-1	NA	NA	TGTGCCAGCAGATCACCGGACCGGCGGTTTCTCTTC	CASRSPDRRFLF
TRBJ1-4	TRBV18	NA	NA	TGTGCCAGCTCACTACCGGACAAGCCTGAAAAACTGTTTTTT	CASSLPDKPEKLFF
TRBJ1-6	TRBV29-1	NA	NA	TGCAGCGTTGGCGTAGGGGGTAACAATTCACCCCTCCACTTT	CSVGVGGNNSPLHF
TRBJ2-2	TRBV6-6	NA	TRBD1	TGTGCCAGCCGGGACAGGATCGCCGGGGAGCTGTTTTTT	CASRDRIAGELFF
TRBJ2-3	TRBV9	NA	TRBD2	TGTGCCAGCAGCGTGAAGTCCGGGACTAGTGGGGATACGCAGTATTTT	CASSVKSGTSGDTQYF
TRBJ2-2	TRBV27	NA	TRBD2	TGTGCCAGCAGTCGCTATAGCGGGGGAAACACCGGGGAGCTGTTTTTT	CASSRYSGGNTGELFF
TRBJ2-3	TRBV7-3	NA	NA	TGTGCCAGCAGCTTAATTGGTGGGTCAGATACGCAGTATTTT	CASSLIGGSDTQYF
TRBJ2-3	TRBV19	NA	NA	TGTGCCAGTAGTATGGGTGGACTATTCCGCACAGATACGCAGTATTTT	CASSMGGLFRTDTQYF
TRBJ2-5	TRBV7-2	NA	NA	TGTGCCAGCAGCCCCGAAGGGGGGGTAGGAGAGACCCAGTACTTC	CASSPEGGVGETQYF
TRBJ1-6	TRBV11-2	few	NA	TGTGCCAGCAGCCAGACCGTAAGATCCCTCCACTTT	CASSQTVRSLHF
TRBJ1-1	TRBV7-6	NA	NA	TGTGCCAGCAGCCCGCAGCGTAGTCTATTTACTGAAGCTTTCTTT	CASSPQRSLFTEAFF
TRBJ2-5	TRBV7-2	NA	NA	TGTGCCAGCAGCTTAGCGGGTGAGAGTGGCGAGACCCAGTACTTC	CASSLAGESGETQYF
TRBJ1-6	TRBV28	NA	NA	TGTGCCAGCAGTTTATCGGGGTATGGGTATAATTCACCCCTCCACTTT	CASSLSGYGYNSPLHF
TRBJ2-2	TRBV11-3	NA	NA	TGTGCCAGCAGCTTAGGCGTCCGGGACACCGGGGAGCTGTTTTTT	CASSLGVRDTGELFF
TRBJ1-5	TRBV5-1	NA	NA	TGCGCCAGCAGCTTGGACAATTCCCCGTATCAGCCCCAGCATTTT	CASSLDNSPYQPQHF
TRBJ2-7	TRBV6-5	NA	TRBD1	TGTGCCAGCAGTTACTCCGGGACAGAGCCTGTCTACGAGCAGTACTTC	CASSYSGTEPVYEQYF
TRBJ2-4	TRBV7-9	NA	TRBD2	TGTGCCAGCAGCTTAGTAGCCGGGACTAGCGAGAAAAACATTCAGTACTTC	CASSLVAGTSEKNIQYF
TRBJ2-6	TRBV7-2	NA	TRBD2	TGTGCCCGTGCCGTCGGGACTAGCGGGAGGCCCGGGGCCAACGTCCTGACTTTC	CARAVGTSGRPGANVLTF
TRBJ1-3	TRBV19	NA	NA	TGTGCCAGTAGTATACAGGGGACGGCAGGAAACACCATATATTTT	CASSIQGTAGNTIYF